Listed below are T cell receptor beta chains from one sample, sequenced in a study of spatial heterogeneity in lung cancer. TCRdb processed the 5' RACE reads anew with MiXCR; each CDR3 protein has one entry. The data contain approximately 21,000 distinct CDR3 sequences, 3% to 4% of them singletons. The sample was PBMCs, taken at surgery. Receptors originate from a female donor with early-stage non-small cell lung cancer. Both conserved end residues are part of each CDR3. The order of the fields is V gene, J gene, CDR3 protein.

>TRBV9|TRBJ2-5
CASSVAATSATQYF
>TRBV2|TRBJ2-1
CATRGSGINSSYNEQFF
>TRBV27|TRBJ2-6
CASTPLGSSGANVLTF
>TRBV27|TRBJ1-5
CASSPRDALEPQHF
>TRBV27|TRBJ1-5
CASSPTGHQPQHF
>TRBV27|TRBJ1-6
CASSAIGTGASPLHF
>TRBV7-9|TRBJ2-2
CASEGKWSGELFF
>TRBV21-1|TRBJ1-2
CASTPGLGGACGYTF
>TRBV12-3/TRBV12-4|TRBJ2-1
CASSPPGGTNEQFF
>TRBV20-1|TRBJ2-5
CSARDSASGRASQETQYF
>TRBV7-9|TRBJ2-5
CASSRGRTDHAVYF
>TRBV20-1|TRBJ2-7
CSARFGLAVPYEQYF